These 14 T cell receptor beta chains were all obtained from the same sample, sequenced in a study of cytomegalovirus exposure and HLA in healthy donors. Vbeta (60) and Jbeta (13) primers were used in the PCR. Using immunoSEQ multiplex PCR, the repertoire was profiled, and TCRdb retains in-frame clones only, with some absent. The table records some 100,000 clones, around two thirds of them present only once. The source material was PBMCs. These receptor sequences come from a human donor in good health.

The CDR3 loop is CASRTGGQPQHF. The CDR3, as DNA: TGTGCCAGCAGGACAGGGGGCCAGCCCCAGCATTTT. The chain joins TRBV2 to TRBJ1-5, with 10 bases lining up with TRBD1. The CDR3 is 12 amino acids. V trimming: 6 bases; J trimming: 7 bases; junction bases outside the gene matches: 0. The germline V gene has CDR1 SNHLY and CDR2 FYNNEI.

The chain has TRBV4-3 and TRBJ1-2; a weak D match, TRBD1 (6 bases). With 4 bases removed from V and 4 bases from J, the gap between germline ends came to 13 bases. Germline V lookup: CDR1 LGHNA, CDR2 YSLEER. CDR3 length: 14 residues. The chain's CDR3 is CASSPNRAGYGYTF. For the CDR3, the DNA is TGCGCCAGCAGCCCTAACAGGGCTGGCTATGGCTACACCTTC.

This chain uses TRBV6-5 with TRBJ1-6; D gene unclear. Germline CDR1 is MNHEY and CDR2 is SVGAGI. Trimming stripped 4 bases from V and 0 bases from J, with 10 bases between. The CDR3 covers 16 residues. CDR3 DNA sequence: TGTGCCAGCAGTTCCCGACTGGACTCCTATAATTCACCCCTCCACTTT. Translation gives CASSSRLDSYNSPLHF.

The chain recombines TRBV6-5 with TRBJ2-1; 8 bases fit TRBD2. This CDR3 comprises 12 residues. Germline CDR1 reads MNHEY; CDR2 reads SVGAGI. V lost 9 bases, J lost 6 bases, and 4 bases stayed unmatched. CDR3 in DNA: TGTGCCAGTTTTAGCGGGGTCAATGAGCAGTTCTTC. Protein product: CASFSGVNEQFF.

The chain has TRBV9 and TRBJ1-2; D is undetermined. The V end lost 0 bases, the J end lost 3 bases, and 6 bases lay between the germline ends. The CDR3 consists of 13 residues. Germline lookup yields CDR1 SGDLS and CDR2 YYNGEE. The CDR3 sequence is CASSVGVYYGYTF. The CDR3 DNA reads TGTGCCAGCAGCGTAGGTGTCTACTATGGCTACACCTTC.

This clone was counted a few times. V is TRBV2 and J is TRBJ1-4; 7 bases fit TRBD1. Germline assignment: CDR1 SNHLY and CDR2 FYNNEI. The V gene end was trimmed by 5 bases and the J gene end by 8 bases; junction bases not matched to a gene: 8. The CDR3 is 14 amino acids. CDR3 region: CASSQGQLLEKLFF. The CDR3 DNA follows: TGTGCCAGCAGTCAGGGACAGTTGTTGGAAAAACTGTTTTTT.

This clone was detected only a few times. The chain is built from TRBV6-1 and TRBJ1-1; D gene ambiguous. The CDR3 is 13 residues long. The V gene lost 6 bases and the J gene lost 1 base, with 9 bases spanning the gap. Germline assignment: CDR1 MNHNS and CDR2 SASEGT. The CDR3 is CASREGTNTEAFF. In nucleotides, the CDR3 is TGTGCCAGCAGAGAGGGCACGAACACTGAAGCTTTCTTT.

J is TRBJ1-2 and V is TRBV21-1; the table's TRBD1 call for D was not verified on the DNA. TRBV21-1 is listed as a pseudogene. This CDR3 comprises 13 residues. DNA of the CDR3: TGTGCCAGCAGCAAGACAGGGGACTATGGCTACACCTTC. It is translated as CASSKTGDYGYTF.

The chain recombines TRBV27 with TRBJ1-3; TRBD1 aligns across 7 bases. The CDR3 totals 16 residues. CDR1 and CDR2 (germline): MNHEY, SMNVEV (reference sequence). The junction had 7 bases not matched to a gene; V was cut back by 4 bases and J by 1 base. The CDR3 spells CASSSRGTVSGNTIYF. In nucleotides, the CDR3 is TGTGCCAGCAGTTCAAGGGGGACAGTTTCTGGAAACACCATATATTTT.

The chain is built from TRBV5-1 and TRBJ2-3, with TRBD2 identical over 11 bases. Germline V gene data show CDR1 as SGHRS and CDR2 as YFSETQ. V lost 7 bases and J lost 6; bases outside the gene matches: 13. The CDR3 length is 16 residues. The CDR3: CASGSGSSGRFDTQYF. The CDR3 coding sequence is TGCGCCAGCGGATCTGGATCTAGCGGGAGGTTTGATACGCAGTATTTT. The whole variable domain, remainder taken from reference TRBV5-1 and TRBJ2-3, is KAGVTQTPRYLIKTRGQQVTLSCSPISGHRSVSWYQQTPGQGLQFLFEYFSETQRNKGNFPGRFSGRQFSNSRSEMNVSTLELGDSALYLCASGSGSSGRFDTQYFGPGTRLTVL.

This chain uses TRBV6-5 with TRBJ2-7; weak D call: TRBD2 (6 bases). The CDR3 runs 13 residues. Trimming left V 0 bases short and J 6 bases short, with 9 bases between. Germline V gives CDR1 MNHEY, CDR2 SVGAGI. CDR3 coding DNA: TGTGCCAGCAGTTACTCGGGGGGAGTCGAGCAGTACTTC. It yields the protein CASSYSGGVEQYF.

The rearrangement uses TRBV5-4 and TRBJ2-7, with D maybe TRBD2 (5 bases). The CDR3 is 15 residues long. Trimming cost V 0 bases and J 4 bases, with 14 bases left between them. Germline CDR1 SGHNT, CDR2 YYREEE (reference sequence). CDR3 in DNA: TGTGCCAGCAGCTTGGGGCCAGGCAGAGGGTACGAGCAGTACTTC. Residues: CASSLGPGRGYEQYF.

V gene TRBV6-6 combines with J gene TRBJ2-7; 7 bases are shared with TRBD1. CDR3 length equals 15 residues. The J segment lost 1 base and the V segment lost 2 bases, leaving 5 bases of the junction unmatched. The germline V gene has CDR1 MNHNY and CDR2 SVGAGI (reference sequence). CDR3 bases: TGTGCCAGCAGTTACGAGACAGGGCGTTCCTACGAGCAGTACTTC. Protein: CASSYETGRSYEQYF.

The chain combines TRBV27 with TRBJ1-6; D gene uncertain. Trimming took off 6 bases at V and 0 bases at J, with 3 bases between the two ends. Germline V CDR1 and CDR2: MNHEY, SMNVEV (reference sequence). The CDR3 has 13 residues. In DNA form, the CDR3 reads TGTGCCAGCAGGAGCTCCTATAATTCACCCCTCCACTTT. It encodes CASRSSYNSPLHF.